This TCR beta chain was obtained from a study of blood T cell repertoires in COVID-19. CDR3 length: 15 amino acids. V was clipped by 6 bases and J by 2 bases; unmatched bases: 6. Germline V lookup: CDR1 SGHAT, CDR2 FQNNGV. Authors' processing steps: Scientists estimated how many nucleated cells there were by amplifying reference gene primers. The method was immunoSEQ multiplex PCR; TCRdb's version includes in-frame clones alone and lacks a portion of them. That table gives V, J and clone size, and the DNA gave D and trimming. The sample has over 200,000 clones, about 90% seen once. This chain connects TRBV11-2 to TRBJ1-3, with 8 nucleotides matching TRBD1. The sequenced sample consisted of peripheral blood. The source is a man aged 40-49 years with active or convalescent COVID-19. The CDR3, as DNA: TGTGCCAGCAGAACAGTACAGGGGGCTGGAAACACCATATATTTT. Translating it yields CASRTVQGAGNTIYF. Variable domain in full (rest from reference TRBV11-2 and TRBJ1-3): EAGVAQSPRYKIIEKRQSVAFWCNPISGHATLYWYQQILGQGPKLLIQFQNNGVVDDSQLPKDRFSAERLKGVDSTLKIQPAKLEDSAVYLCASRTVQGAGNTIYFGEGSWLTVV.